This T cell receptor (beta chain) emerged from a study of regulatory T cells in long-lasting Graves disease. General study points: Whereas about a thousand public clonotypes were shared by new patients, persistent patients shared more, at about 2,500. Persistent disease showed a preference for TRBV28, TRBJ1-2 and TRBJ2-5. Newly diagnosed Graves' patients exceeded persistent ones in TCR diversity. Small numbers of samples may have cut accuracy.

Time point denoted: persistent/refractory GD, antithyroid drugs over 5 years with positive TRAb. TCR sequences were obtained from RNA taken from PBMCs. Germline V gives CDR1 SEHNR, CDR2 FQNEAQ (reference sequence). The CDR3 totals 13 residues. V lost 5 bases and J 9 bases, leaving 13 bases between the germline ends. This clonotype was seen a handful of times. Its antigen is currently unknown. Arm-PCR of CDR3 regions and iRepertoire HTBI primers were the basis on which TCR beta libraries were built. TCRdb used MiXCR to reprocess the multiplex PCR reads, holding one entry per CDR3 protein. Of 400,000 to 500,000 distinct CDR3 sequences in the sample, 20% to 25% were seen once.

The input for sequencing was peripheral blood mononuclear cells (PBMCs), taken when the disease was refractory, from a patient treated with antithyroid drugs. The chain combines TRBV7-9 with TRBJ2-2; D call uncertain. The receptor comes from a female donor with Graves disease. In DNA form, the CDR3 reads TGTGCCAGCAGCCTCCGTAACGGCCGGGAGCTGTTTTTT. Translation: CASSLRNGRELFF.